The rows below give T cell receptor beta chains drawn from one sample of a study of OX40 agonist ivuxolimab in advanced cancers. Repertoires were generated with immunoSEQ multiplex PCR, while TCRdb's copy carries only in-frame clones and drops some. The data hold fewer than 80,000 clones, with roughly nine tenths observed a single time. The sequencing used CD4+ or CD8+ T cells sorted from blood, collected in a trial of the OX40 agonist ivuxolimab. These TCRs come from an adult with an advanced solid tumor such as melanoma, head and neck, liver or kidney cancer. The CDR3 runs from the conserved cysteine through the conserved F or W. D genes are given only for firm matches. Only some rows state a clone size, as once, few, many or a class for expanded clones.

>TRBV7-2|TRBJ2-3|NA|NA
TGTGCCAGCAGCTTAGACCGGGTCAGGGGATTCACAGATACGCAGTATTTT
CASSLDRVRGFTDTQYF
>TRBV11-2|TRBJ1-1|NA|TRBD1
TGTGCCAGCAGCCCTCTACCAGGGGGCTCCGGGACTGAAGCTTTCTTT
CASSPLPGGSGTEAFF
>TRBV10-3|TRBJ1-1|NA|NA
TGTGCCATCAGTGAGTCGTCGGTGGCTGACACTGAAGCTTTCTTT
CAISESSVADTEAFF
>TRBV27|TRBJ1-2|NA|NA
TGTGCCAGCAGTTTCCGTGCAGGGGATGGCTACACCTTC
CASSFRAGDGYTF
>TRBV6-1|TRBJ2-1|NA|NA
TGTGCCAGCAGTGGTAAACTCAGAAGCTCCTACAATGAGCAGTTCTTC
CASSGKLRSSYNEQFF
>TRBV18|TRBJ2-7|NA|NA
TGTGCCAGCTCACCACCCAACACCTACGAGCAGTACTTC
CASSPPNTYEQYF
>TRBV2|TRBJ2-3|NA|NA
TGTGCCAGCAGTGAACACCGGCAGGGGAGAAGCACAGATACGCAGTATTTT
CASSEHRQGRSTDTQYF
>TRBV6-5|TRBJ1-1|few|NA
TGTGCCAGCAGTTACTCGGTGGGGGGCGGCACTGAAGCTTTCTTT
CASSYSVGGGTEAFF
>TRBV25-1|TRBJ2-2|NA|NA
TGTGCCAGCAGTGCCCCGACAGTCACCGGGGAGCTGTTTTTT
CASSAPTVTGELFF
>TRBV7-6|TRBJ2-1|NA|NA
TGTGCCAGCAGCTTAAGGGACAACTTATTCAATGAGCAGTTCTTC
CASSLRDNLFNEQFF
>TRBV2|TRBJ1-1|NA|NA
TGTGCCAGCAGTGAGCAAATCACTGAAGCTTTCTTT
CASSEQITEAFF
>TRBV4-1|TRBJ1-5|NA|NA
TGCGCCAGCAGCCGGGGACGGGAAAATCAGCCCCAGCATTTT
CASSRGRENQPQHF
>TRBV7-6|TRBJ2-7|NA|TRBD1
TGTGCCAGCAGCTTAGACGGGACAGGAATCTACGAGCAGTACTTC
CASSLDGTGIYEQYF
>TRBV7-3|TRBJ2-3|once|NA
TGTGCCAGCAGCCCTACGGTGGGCAATAGCGCAGATACGCAGTATTTT
CASSPTVGNSADTQYF
>TRBV25-1|TRBJ1-2|once|TRBD1
TGTGCCAGCAGTGATCAGGGGACAGGGCTACGTGGCTACACCTTC
CASSDQGTGLRGYTF
>TRBV2|TRBJ2-5|NA|TRBD1
TGTGCCAGTCACAGGGGGGAGGAGACCCAGTACTTC
CASHRGEETQYF
>TRBV5-5|TRBJ1-2|NA|NA
TGTGCCAGCAGCTTGGGGGGTTTTAACGGCTACACCTTC
CASSLGGFNGYTF
>TRBV18|TRBJ2-4|NA|NA
TGTGCCAGCTCTTCGGACGGGTTAGCCAAAAACATTCAGTACTTC
CASSSDGLAKNIQYF
>TRBV19|TRBJ2-1|NA|TRBD1
TGTGCCAGTAGTGTGGACAGGGGCAAATACAATGAGCAGTTCTTC
CASSVDRGKYNEQFF
>TRBV5-1|TRBJ1-2|NA|NA
TGCGCCAGCAGCAAACAGGGAAACTATGGCTACACCTTC
CASSKQGNYGYTF
>TRBV5-1|TRBJ2-3|NA|TRBD1
TGCGCCAGCAGCTTTTTAGGACAGGGGACCCTGAGCACAGATACGCAGTATTTT
CASSFLGQGTLSTDTQYF
>TRBV11-3|TRBJ2-3|NA|TRBD1
TGTGCCAGCAGCTTAGGTCGGACAGGGGTGGAAGATACGCAGTATTTT
CASSLGRTGVEDTQYF
>TRBV7-8|TRBJ2-5|NA|TRBD1
TGTGCCAGCAGCCCAGGAGGGGGACAGGGTGGACAAGAGACCCAGTACTTC
CASSPGGGQGGQETQYF
>TRBV11-2|TRBJ2-4|NA|NA
TGTGCCAGCAGCTCCCAACCCAACGACAGACGGCCCAAAAACATTCAGTACTTC
CASSSQPNDRRPKNIQYF
>TRBV2|TRBJ1-5|NA|NA
TGTGCCAGCAGTTTGGGGGGACGGCCCCAGGGGCCCCAGCATTTT
CASSLGGRPQGPQHF
>TRBV2|TRBJ1-5|NA|NA
TGTGCTTCACAGCAGGGTACAAGGGCAAATAGCAATCAGCCCCAGCATTTT
CASQQGTRANSNQPQHF